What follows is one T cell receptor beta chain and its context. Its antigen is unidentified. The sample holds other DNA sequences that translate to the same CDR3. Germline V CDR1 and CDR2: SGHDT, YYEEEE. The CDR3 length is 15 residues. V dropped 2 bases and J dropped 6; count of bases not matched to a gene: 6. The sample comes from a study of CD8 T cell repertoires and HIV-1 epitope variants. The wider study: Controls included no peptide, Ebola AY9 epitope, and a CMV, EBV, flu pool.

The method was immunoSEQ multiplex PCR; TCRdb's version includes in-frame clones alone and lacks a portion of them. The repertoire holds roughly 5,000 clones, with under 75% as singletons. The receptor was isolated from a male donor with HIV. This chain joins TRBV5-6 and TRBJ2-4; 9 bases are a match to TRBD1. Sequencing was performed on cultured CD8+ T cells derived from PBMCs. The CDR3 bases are TGTGCCAGCAGCTTACAGGGGGCTTTGGGAAACATTCAGTACTTC. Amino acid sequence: CASSLQGALGNIQYF.